Following are 11 T cell receptor beta chains from one sample sequenced in a study of STAT5B mutations in CD4+ large granular lymphocyte leukemia. Some clones are missing from TCRdb's copy, which holds only in-frame ones; the method was immunoSEQ multiplex PCR. The sample has about 37,000 clones, approximately 90% seen once; the top ten hold approximately 3.5%. Input material: CD4+ T cells from blood buffy coats. The receptors stem from a human donor in good health.

The chain links TRBV27 to TRBJ1-4; TRBD1 is a possible D gene (5 bases). The CDR3 loop spans 16 amino acids. The germline CDR1 and CDR2 sequences are MNHEY and SMNVEV (reference sequence). V lost 2 bases and J 5 bases, leaving 15 bases between the germline ends. The CDR3 loop reads CASSLRGDSDNEKLFF. The CDR3 nucleotides read TGTGCCAGCAGTTTAAGGGGAGATAGCGACAATGAAAAACTGTTTTTT.

The chain recombines TRBV7-8 with TRBJ2-7, with D hard to call. V lost 2 bases and J 1 base, leaving 6 bases between the germline ends. The CDR3 covers 13 residues. The V gene's germline CDR1 is SGHVS and CDR2 FQNEAQ. The CDR3 coding sequence is TGTGCCAGCAGCTTACATCAATCCTACGAGCAGTACTTC. Protein: CASSLHQSYEQYF.

The V and J genes are TRBV19 and TRBJ2-1; 7 bases are a match to TRBD2. CDR1 and CDR2 (germline): LNHDA, SQIVND (reference sequence). This CDR3 contains 12 residues. Trimming at V came to 7 bases and at J to 6 bases, leaving 3 bases not matched to a gene. CDR3 in DNA: TGTGCCAGTAATCGGGGGGTCAATGAGCAGTTCTTC. Amino acids: CASNRGVNEQFF.

The V call is TRBV6-5, the J call TRBJ1-2; 7 positions agree with TRBD1. The CDR3 sequence is 15 residues long. After removal of 5 bases from V and 0 bases from J, the junction contained 6 bases not matched to a gene. Germline V gene data show CDR1 as MNHEY and CDR2 as SVGAGI. In DNA, the CDR3 is TGTGCCAGCAGTAGGTCGGGGACAGCTAACTATGGCTACACCTTC. This codes for CASSRSGTANYGYTF.

The chain links TRBV28 to TRBJ2-5, with a tentative D call TRBD1 (6 bases). Germline CDR1 is MDHEN and CDR2 is SYDVKM. The CDR3 consists of 13 residues. V was shortened by 7 bases and J by 0 bases, with 9 bases between the two germline ends. The CDR3 is CASTGAYQETQYF. As DNA, the CDR3 is TGTGCCAGCACAGGGGCGTACCAAGAGACCCAGTACTTC.

V and J are TRBV9 and TRBJ1-1; no clear D. V lost 0 bases to trimming and J lost 1 base, with 7 bases between them. Germline CDR1 reads SGDLS; CDR2 reads YYNGEE. The CDR3 covers 14 residues. The CDR3 DNA is TGTGCCAGCAGCGTAGCATCTAAGAACACTGAAGCTTTCTTT. Translating it yields CASSVASKNTEAFF.

The gene calls are TRBV7-9 and TRBJ2-1; 9 bases fit TRBD2. Germline V gives CDR1 SEHNR, CDR2 FQNEAQ (reference sequence). The CDR3 sequence is 14 residues long. The trim removed 6 bases at V and 6 bases at J, leaving 6 bases unmatched. The CDR3 DNA follows: TGTGCCAGCAGTCCAGGACTAGCGATCAATGAGCAGTTCTTC. Protein sequence: CASSPGLAINEQFF.

This clone was seen just once. This chain links TRBV7-9 with TRBJ2-3, with no clear D. V dropped 5 bases and J dropped 0 bases, with 3 bases sitting between them. Germline assignment: CDR1 SEHNR and CDR2 FQNEAQ (reference sequence). The CDR3 has 12 amino acids. The DNA of the CDR3 is TGTGCCAGCAGCCCTAGCACAGATACGCAGTATTTT. It translates to CASSPSTDTQYF.

V and J are TRBV5-1 and TRBJ1-1, with TRBD1 as a possible D gene (6 bases). Germline-derived CDR1 and CDR2 are SGHRS and YFSETQ. The germline V and J ends were trimmed by 4 bases and 0 bases, with 13 bases remaining between them. CDR3 size: 15 residues. CDR3 residues: CASSGDIFLNTEAFF. The CDR3 bases are TGCGCCAGCAGCGGGGACATCTTCCTGAACACTGAAGCTTTCTTT.

The rearrangement joins TRBV7-2 to TRBJ2-1; TRBD2 aligns across 10 bases. J lost 4 bases, V lost 7 bases, and 7 bases had no gene match. In germline, CDR1 is SGHTA, CDR2 FQGNSA. The CDR3 is 15 amino acids. The CDR3 DNA is TGTGCCAGCACCCCAGCGGGAGGGGAGTACAATGAGCAGTTCTTC. Residues: CASTPAGGEYNEQFF.

This chain joins TRBV6-4 and TRBJ2-2; TRBD2 is a possible D gene (5 bases). Germline values: CDR1 MRHNA, CDR2 SNTAGT. This CDR3 has 15 amino acids. Trimming cost V 4 bases and J 4 bases, with 13 bases left between them. This CDR3 reads CASSASREGTGELFF. CDR3 nucleotide sequence: TGTGCCAGCAGTGCAAGTCGCGAGGGCACCGGGGAGCTGTTTTTT.